This T cell receptor (beta chain) was found in a study of T cell responses to AZD1222 COVID-19 vaccine. General study results and limits: The repertoires were collected only after the peak T cell response.

The length of the CDR3 is 18 residues. V was clipped by 2 bases and J by 7 bases; unmatched bases: 18. The germline V gene encodes CDR1 MGHDK and CDR2 SYGVNS. Sequencing was performed with immunoSEQ multiplex PCR; in TCRdb, only in-frame clones are kept and a portion is missing. The repertoire holds 100,000 to 150,000 clones, with 92% as singletons. Of note for this clone: What it binds is not known.

The source material was peripheral blood, sampled on day 0 of AZD1222 vaccination. The rearrangement uses TRBV25-1 and TRBJ1-2; the match to TRBD1 covers 8 bases. The receptor was derived from an adult in good health. CDR3 sequence (DNA): TGTGCCAGCAGTGAACTTGGAGGAGGGCAGGGGGCGTGGGGTGGCTACACCTTC. Its protein product is CASSELGGGQGAWGGYTF.